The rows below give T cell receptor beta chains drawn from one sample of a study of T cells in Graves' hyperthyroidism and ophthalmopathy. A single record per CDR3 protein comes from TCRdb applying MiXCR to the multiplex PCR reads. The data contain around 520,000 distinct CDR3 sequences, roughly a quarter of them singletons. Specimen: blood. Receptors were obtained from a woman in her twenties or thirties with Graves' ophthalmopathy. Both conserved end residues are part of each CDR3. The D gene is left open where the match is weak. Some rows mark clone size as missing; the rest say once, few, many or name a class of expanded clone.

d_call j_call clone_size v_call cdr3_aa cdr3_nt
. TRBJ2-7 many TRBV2 CASGGGLAYEQYF TGTGCCAGCGGGGGCGGCCTCGCCTACGAGCAGTACTTC
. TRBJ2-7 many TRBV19 CASSTPPGPNSYEQYF TGTGCCAGTAGTACGCCCCCGGGACCGAACTCCTACGAGCAGTACTTC
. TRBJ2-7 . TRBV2 CASTSARSYEQYF TGTGCCAGCACCTCGGCCCGCTCCTACGAGCAGTACTTC
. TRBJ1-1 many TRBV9 CASSVGSHTEAFF TGTGCCAGCAGCGTGGGAAGTCACACTGAAGCTTTCTTT
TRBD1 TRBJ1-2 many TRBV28 CASFAGTGYYGYTF TGTGCCAGTTTTGCCGGGACAGGGTACTATGGCTACACCTTC
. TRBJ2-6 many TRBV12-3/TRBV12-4 CASTDGGPGANVLTF TGTGCCAGCACCGATGGGGGTCCTGGGGCCAACGTCCTGACTTTC
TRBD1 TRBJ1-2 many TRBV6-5 CASSSGQGVISYTF TGTGCCAGCAGTTCGGGACAGGGAGTAATTAGCTACACCTTC
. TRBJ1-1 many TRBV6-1 CASSTSPGTPNTEAFF TGTGCCAGCAGTACGAGCCCCGGGACACCCAACACTGAAGCTTTCTTT
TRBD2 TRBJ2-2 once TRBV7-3 CASSIGAGGRIEELFF TGTGCCAGCAGCATAGGAGCGGGGGGTCGCATCGAGGAGCTGTTTTTT
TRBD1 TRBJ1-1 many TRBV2 CASSQIPGQTSNTEAFF TGTGCCAGCAGTCAAATTCCGGGACAGACCTCGAACACTGAAGCTTTCTTT
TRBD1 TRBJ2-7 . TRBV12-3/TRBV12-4 CASSTSRDRALYEQYF TGTGCCAGCAGCACTTCTCGGGACAGAGCACTCTACGAGCAGTACTTC
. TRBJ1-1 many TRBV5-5 CASSFGPGDTEAFF TGTGCCAGCAGCTTTGGACCTGGGGACACTGAAGCTTTCTTT
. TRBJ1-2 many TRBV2 CASSETGLYYGYTF TGTGCCAGCAGTGAAACAGGGCTGTACTATGGCTACACCTTC
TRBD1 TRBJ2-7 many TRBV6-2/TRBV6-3 CASSYGTGGYEQYF TGTGCCAGCAGTTACGGGACAGGGGGCTACGAGCAGTACTTC
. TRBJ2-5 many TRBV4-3 CASSQDGSGQETQYF TGCGCCAGCAGCCAAGATGGTAGCGGACAAGAGACCCAGTACTTC
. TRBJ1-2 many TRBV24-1 CATGGSYGYTF TGTGCCACGGGGGGGTCCTATGGCTACACCTTC
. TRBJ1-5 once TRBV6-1 CASSGGTNLGNQPQHF TGTGCCAGCAGTGGCGGGACAAACCTTGGCAATCAGCCCCAGCATTTT
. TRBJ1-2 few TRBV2 CASSAFERGSYGYTF TGTGCCAGCAGTGCTTTTGAGAGGGGGTCCTATGGCTACACCTTC
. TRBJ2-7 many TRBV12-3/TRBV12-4 CASSFAGSYEQYF TGTGCCAGCAGTTTTGCAGGCTCCTACGAGCAGTACTTC
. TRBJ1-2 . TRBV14 CASSSLGLDYGYTF TGTGCCAGCAGCTCTTTGGGGCTAGACTATGGCTACACCTTC
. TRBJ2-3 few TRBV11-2 CASSPLLHGQTTDTQYF TGTGCCAGCAGCCCCCTTCTTCATGGTCAGACTACAGATACGCAGTATTTT
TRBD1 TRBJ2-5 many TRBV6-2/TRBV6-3 CASSYLGGGETQYF TGTGCCAGCAGTTACTTAGGGGGCGGGGAGACCCAGTACTTC
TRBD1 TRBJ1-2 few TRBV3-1 CASSPSTADRYYGYTF TGTGCCAGCAGCCCATCCACTGCGGACAGGTACTATGGCTACACCTTC
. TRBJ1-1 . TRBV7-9 CASSSDPSTEAFF TGTGCCAGCAGCTCCGACCCGTCCACTGAAGCTTTCTTT
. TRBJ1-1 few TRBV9 CASSSRAYTEAFF TGTGCCAGCAGCAGCCGGGCTTACACTGAAGCTTTCTTT
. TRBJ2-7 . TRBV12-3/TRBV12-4 CASSLSLRYEQYF TGTGCCAGCAGTCTCAGCTTACGCTACGAGCAGTACTTC
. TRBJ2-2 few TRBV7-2 CASSSSVGLTGELFF TGTGCCAGCAGCTCCTCAGTGGGTTTAACCGGGGAGCTGTTTTTT
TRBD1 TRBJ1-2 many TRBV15 CATRGQSLRGSIYDGYTF TGTGCCACCAGGGGACAGAGCCTTAGAGGGTCCATTTACGATGGCTACACCTTC
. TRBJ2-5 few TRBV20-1 CSAREWGRETQYF TGCAGTGCTAGAGAATGGGGGCGAGAGACCCAGTACTTC
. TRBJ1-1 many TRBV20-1 CSAEPGRIEAFF TGCAGTGCCGAACCTGGCAGAATTGAAGCTTTCTTT
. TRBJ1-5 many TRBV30 CAWSERGPQHF TGTGCCTGGAGTGAAAGGGGGCCCCAGCATTTT
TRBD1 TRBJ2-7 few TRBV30 CAWGQGSYEQYF TGTGCCTGGGGACAGGGGTCCTACGAGCAGTACTTC
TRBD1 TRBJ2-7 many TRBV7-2 CASSPPGQGLEQYF TGTGCCAGCAGCCCTCCGGGACAGGGGCTCGAGCAGTACTTC
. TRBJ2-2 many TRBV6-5 CASSYLGAGELFF TGTGCCAGCAGTTACCTTGGTGCCGGGGAGCTATTTTTT
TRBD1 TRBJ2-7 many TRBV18 CASSPSGTGASYEQYF TGTGCCAGCTCACCGTCCGGGACAGGAGCCTCTTACGAGCAGTACTTC
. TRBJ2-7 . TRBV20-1 CSAQDRFSYEQYF TGCAGTGCCCAGGACAGATTCTCCTACGAGCAGTACTTC
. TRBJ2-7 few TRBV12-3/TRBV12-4 CASSFSGSGVGSYEQYF TGTGCCAGCAGTTTTTCCGGGTCAGGGGTTGGGTCCTACGAGCAGTACTTC
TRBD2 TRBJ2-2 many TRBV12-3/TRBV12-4 CASIDSGGVNTGELFF TGTGCCAGCATCGATAGCGGGGGGGTAAACACCGGGGAGCTGTTTTTT
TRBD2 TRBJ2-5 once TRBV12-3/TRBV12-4 CASSFSLAGGSQETQYF TGTGCCAGCAGTTTTTCCCTAGCGGGGGGCTCCCAAGAGACCCAGTACTTC
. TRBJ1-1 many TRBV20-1 CSARDGGPSNTEAFF TGCAGTGCTAGAGACGGGGGGCCATCGAACACTGAAGCTTTCTTT
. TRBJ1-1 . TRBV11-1 CAFGAGEEAFF TGTGCCTTCGGGGCAGGAGAGGAAGCTTTCTTT